The sequence of this TCR beta chain was determined in a study of blood T cells in healthy people across ages. The total RNA that was extracted per sample amounted to at least 5.5 micrograms. The CDR3 totals 12 residues. V dropped 7 bases and J dropped 4 bases, with 14 bases sitting between them. The germline V gene has CDR1 DFQATT and CDR2 SNEGSKA (reference sequence). This clonotype was found a few times. Sample-barcoded 5' priming and a J-beta primer mix drove a second PCR of roughly 6 to 12 cycles. TCRdb ran MiXCR on the 5' RACE reads and lists one entry per CDR3 protein. This table holds about 570,000 distinct CDR3 sequences, approximately 25% found once.

Sequenced sample: blood. This sequence joins TRBV20-1 and TRBJ2-7; D possibly corresponds to TRBD2 (7 bases). The clonotype originates from a woman in her 70s in good health. In DNA, the CDR3 is TGCAGTGTCTCGCGGGGGCCGTACGAGCAGTACTTC. Translated: CSVSRGPYEQYF.